The sequence of this TCR beta chain was determined in a study of CD8 T cells in ankylosing spondylitis. TCRdb analysed the 5' RACE reads with MiXCR anew, one entry per CDR3 protein. This sample carries under 450,000 distinct CDR3 sequences, approximately 22% of them seen once, and the ten largest clones take roughly 13%. Regarding the study as a whole: Disease-linked clones proved CD8+ and comparatively uncommon in peripheral blood. Seemingly characteristic of ankylosing spondylitis blood was a TCR beta motif consisting of under 10 highly homologous variants. A subset of motif variants has previously been described in the synovial fluid and blood of reactive arthritis. As reported, disease-linked clones showed significant enrichment in matched ankylosing spondylitis synovial fluid.

Comments on this clonotype: Its target is not known.

CDR1 is SGHRS and CDR2 is YFSETQ in the germline V gene. V shed 0 bases and J shed 2 bases, with 9 bases lying between them. The CDR3 is 14 amino acids. The source of this sequence is a male donor with ankylosing spondylitis or in good health (not recorded which). The specimen was blood, either unsorted or a sorted T cell fraction (not recorded which). This chain uses TRBV5-1 with TRBJ2-7; D perhaps matches TRBD1 (6 bases). In DNA form, the CDR3 reads TGCGCCAGCAGCTTGGGACAGGAGACCTACGAGCAGTACTTC. This encodes CASSLGQETYEQYF.